In its sample, the clone carrying this T cell receptor (gamma chain) was seen a few times. TCRdb's protein, taken from a much larger clone, differs from this DNA's translation at residue 9, likely owing to a read error; the protein displayed comes from the DNA. Germline CDR1 is GITISATS and CDR2 is ISYDGTV (reference sequence). The CDR3 is made up of 12 amino acids. These data are taken from a study of γδ T cells in repeated Plasmodium falciparum infection. TCRdb re-analyzed the multiplex PCR reads via CATT. The data contain about 30,000 gamma-chain clones, over 1.3% of them singletons. Bulk repertoires came from Vgamma9/Vdelta2+ or Vdelta2-negative gammadelta T cells flow-sorted from PBMC.

Sequenced: gamma-delta T cells from blood. The V and J genes are TRGV9 and TRGJ1 or TRGJ2. Since TCRdb gives no J gene, matching the DNA to germline was used here to assign it. The source of this sequence is a pool of human donors (malaria-infected and uninfected, not separated). This CDR3 reads CALWKPYYEKLF. Written as DNA, the CDR3 is TGTGCCTTGTGGAAACCGTATTATGAGAAACTCTTT.